This passage covers 30 T cell receptor beta chains from one sample sequenced in a study of T-cell memory formation after mild COVID-19. TCRdb itself ran the 5' RACE reads through MiXCR, one entry per CDR3 protein. The data show hundreds of thousands of distinct CDR3 sequences, about 22% seen once. The sequenced sample consisted of PBMCs or a T cell subset sorted from them (not recorded which). All receptors derive from an adult woman who had mild COVID-19 (a few samples of this study predate the infection). Cell type and time point are not known.

A few counts support this clonotype. The V gene is TRBV27, the J gene TRBJ1-1; TRBD1 aligns across 8 bases. The CDR3 loop spans 14 amino acids. The germline V gene encodes CDR1 MNHEY and CDR2 SMNVEV (reference sequence). With V trimmed by 6 bases and J by 0 bases, 3 bases remained unmatched. DNA for the CDR3: TGTGCCAGCAGGAAACAGGGGGTGAACACTGAAGCTTTCTTT. Amino acid sequence: CASRKQGVNTEAFF.

The chain combines TRBV4-2 with TRBJ2-5; 8 nucleotides agree with TRBD2. The CDR3 runs 14 residues. Per germline, CDR1 LGHNA and CDR2 YNFKEQ. V shed 4 bases and J 1 base; nucleotides not matched to a gene: 2. DNA of the CDR3: TGTGCCAGCAGCCGCGGGGGGCTCCAAGAGACCCAGTACTTC. Its protein is CASSRGGLQETQYF.

The chain is built from TRBV27 and TRBJ2-2; perhaps TRBD2 as D (6 bases). Germline CDR1 reads MNHEY; CDR2 reads SMNVEV (reference sequence). The CDR3 is 15 residues long. Deletions cut 3 bases from V and 1 base from J, with 9 bases between. The CDR3 region is CASSFGGLNTGELFF. DNA of the CDR3: TGTGCCAGCAGTTTTGGGGGGTTGAACACCGGGGAGCTGTTTTTT.

This clonotype occurred a few times. The V and J genes are TRBV7-8 and TRBJ1-1; maybe TRBD1 (5 bases). This CDR3 has 13 amino acids. The germline CDR1 and CDR2 sequences are SGHVS and FQNEAQ. V was pared by 5 bases and J by 4 bases, with 11 bases between. CDR3 sequence (DNA): TGTGCCAGCAGCCCATTCGGGGGCACTGAAGCTTTCTTT. Protein sequence: CASSPFGGTEAFF.

The chain carries TRBV2 and TRBJ1-2; a weak D match, TRBD1 (5 bases). The V and J ends lost 2 bases and 4 bases respectively, with 11 bases between them. CDR3 length equals 14 residues. CDR1 and CDR2 (germline): SNHLY, FYNNEI. The CDR3 loop reads CASSERVGGYGYTF. CDR3 DNA: TGTGCCAGCAGTGAACGGGTGGGGGGCTATGGCTACACCTTC.

This clonotype was counted between two and nine times. The rearrangement links TRBV18 to TRBJ1-1; D is ambiguous. The V gene's germline CDR1 is KGHSH and CDR2 LQKENI. The CDR3 covers 13 residues. V was trimmed by 5 bases and J by 5 bases, leaving 12 bases between them. CDR3 in DNA: TGTGCCAGCTCAACATCGTGGGGAACTGAAGCTTTCTTT. It translates to CASSTSWGTEAFF.

This clonotype appeared a single time. The genes are TRBV6-4 and TRBJ2-7; TRBD1 might be the D (6 bases). V was clipped by 2 bases and J by 3 bases, with 11 bases between them. Germline V lookup: CDR1 MRHNA, CDR2 SNTAGT. The CDR3 has 14 amino acids. The chain's CDR3 is CASSDGGGFYEQYF. In nucleotides, the CDR3 is TGTGCCAGCAGTGACGGGGGCGGCTTCTACGAGCAGTACTTC.

The rearrangement joins TRBV24-1 to TRBJ2-2; 11 bases are shared with TRBD1. The V gene end was trimmed by 4 bases and the J gene end by 6 bases; junction bases not matched to a gene: 3. The germline CDR1 and CDR2 sequences are KGHDR and SFDVKD. This CDR3 is built from 15 residues. The CDR3 DNA sequence: TGTGCCACCAGTGACTGGACAGGGGGCGCCGGGGAGCTGTTTTTT. Encoded protein: CATSDWTGGAGELFF.

The chain has TRBV7-9 and TRBJ2-3; D ambiguous. The CDR3 extends over 16 amino acids. Trimming took 5 bases from V and 5 from J, leaving 20 bases between them. The germline gives CDR1 SEHNR, CDR2 FQNEAQ (reference sequence). The CDR3 reads CASSHQDPRKRDTQYF. The CDR3, as DNA: TGTGCCAGCAGCCACCAGGACCCAAGAAAACGAGATACGCAGTATTTT.

This clonotype occurred a few times. This chain links TRBV7-2 with TRBJ1-2; TRBD1 matches 11 bases. Losses at the gene ends were 1 base for V and 7 bases for J; bases not matched to a gene: 5. The CDR3 covers 15 residues. In germline, CDR1 is SGHTA, CDR2 FQGNSA. Here the CDR3 reads CASSLVRTGGFGYTF. The CDR3 DNA sequence: TGTGCCAGCAGCTTAGTCCGGACAGGGGGCTTTGGCTACACCTTC. The variable domain in full, with the rest retrieved from reference TRBV7-2 and TRBJ1-2, is GAGVSQSPSNKVTEKGKDVELRCDPISGHTALYWYRQSLGQGLEFLIYFQGNSAPDKSGLPSDRFSAERTGGSVSTLTIQRTQQEDSAVYLCASSLVRTGGFGYTFGSGTRLTVV.

Only a few counts were recorded for this clonotype. V is TRBV11-2 and J is TRBJ2-7; D is undetermined. Deletions cut 5 bases from V and 3 bases from J, with 14 bases between. Germline assignment: CDR1 SGHAT and CDR2 FQNNGV. The CDR3 spans 14 residues. CDR3 residues: CASSEGPGFYEQYF. The DNA of the CDR3 is TGTGCCAGCAGCGAAGGCCCGGGCTTCTACGAGCAGTACTTC.

The V gene is TRBV27, the J gene TRBJ2-7, with 12 bases aligning to TRBD2. J was trimmed by 3 bases and V by 8 bases; bases with no gene match: 20. The CDR3 extends over 19 amino acids. The V gene's germline CDR1 is MNHEY and CDR2 SMNVEV (reference sequence). In DNA form, the CDR3 reads TGTGCCAGCCGCCCCCTCGGCGGGACTAGCGGGTCCGTGAACTACGAGCAGTACTTC. Translation gives CASRPLGGTSGSVNYEQYF.

This clonotype was seen a few times. The chain couples TRBV6-6 to TRBJ1-2, with D uncertain. The germline gives CDR1 MNHNY, CDR2 SVGAGI (reference sequence). The CDR3 runs to 12 residues. V lost 5 bases and J lost 3, with 7 bases in between. In nucleotides, the CDR3 is TGTGCCAGCAGTGGCCGACACTATGGCTACACCTTC. Its protein product is CASSGRHYGYTF.

The V call is TRBV2, the J call TRBJ2-7; 9 positions match TRBD1. Unmatched junction bases numbered 5, after V lost 1 base and J lost 4 bases. This CDR3 has 15 amino acids. Germline V gives CDR1 SNHLY, CDR2 FYNNEI. The CDR3 nucleotides are TGTGCCAGCAGTGAAGGGGGACAGGGTTTTTACGAGCAGTACTTC. Translation: CASSEGGQGFYEQYF.

This clonotype was observed a few times. DNA of the CDR3: TGCAGCGCCGCCCCGGGACAGAGTTATACGCAGTATTTT. Translated: CSAAPGQSYTQYF. J is TRBJ2-3 and V is TRBV20-1; 7 bases agree with TRBD1. The germline gives CDR1 DFQATT, CDR2 SNEGSKA (reference sequence). The CDR3 runs 13 residues.

The CDR3 DNA reads TGTGCCACCAGTGGGGGACAGGGGCGGACCACAGATACGCAGTATTTT. Its protein is CATSGGQGRTTDTQYF. This chain joins TRBV24-1 and TRBJ2-3, with 10 positions matching TRBD1. CDR1 is KGHDR, CDR2 SFDVKD, per germline. The junction had 6 bases not matched to a gene; V was cut back by 5 bases and J by 2 bases. This CDR3 spans 16 amino acids.

A few counts support this clonotype. The chain uses TRBV12-3 or TRBV12-4 and TRBJ1-1, with 7 bases aligning to TRBD1. This CDR3 has 13 amino acids. V trimming: 3 bases; J trimming: 8 bases; junction bases outside the gene matches: 6. The CDR3 protein is CASSFSGGAEAFF. CDR3 coding DNA: TGTGCCAGCAGTTTCTCAGGGGGTGCGGAAGCTTTCTTT.

This clonotype was recorded a few times. This sequence joins TRBV12-3 or TRBV12-4 and TRBJ2-2, with D perhaps matching TRBD1 (6 bases). The V end lost 8 bases, the J end lost 4 bases, and 17 bases lay between the germline ends. There are 15 residues in the CDR3. CDR3 amino acids: CASVTGSSFTGELFF. CDR3 DNA sequence: TGTGCCAGCGTCACAGGGTCCTCGTTCACCGGGGAGCTGTTTTTT.

The V and J genes are TRBV11-2 and TRBJ1-5, with TRBD1 matching 10 bases. In germline, CDR1 is SGHAT, CDR2 FQNNGV. V shed 1 base and J 6 bases; nucleotides not matched to a gene: 9. The CDR3 contains 17 residues. CDR3 DNA: TGTGCCAGCAGCTTAGGCGAGGCGGGACAGGGGTTTCAGCCCCAGCATTTT. It codes for CASSLGEAGQGFQPQHF. Full variable domain (rest looked up from reference TRBV11-2 and TRBJ1-5): EAGVAQSPRYKIIEKRQSVAFWCNPISGHATLYWYQQILGQGPKLLIQFQNNGVVDDSQLPKDRFSAERLKGVDSTLKIQPAKLEDSAVYLCASSLGEAGQGFQPQHFGDGTRLSIL.

The chain has TRBV20-1 and TRBJ1-2; D unclear. This CDR3 is built from 14 residues. Germline lookup yields CDR1 DFQATT and CDR2 SNEGSKA (reference sequence). V was clipped by 1 base and J by 2 bases, with 11 bases between them. The CDR3 is CSARVRPANYGYTF. Written as DNA, the CDR3 is TGCAGTGCTAGAGTCCGGCCGGCGAACTATGGCTACACCTTC.

The rearrangement uses TRBV25-1 and TRBJ2-3; D is possibly TRBD2 (5 bases). Between the trimmed V and J ends, which lost 3 bases and 5 bases, there was a span of 9 bases. Per germline, CDR1 MGHDK and CDR2 SYGVNS. The CDR3 spans 13 residues. In nucleotides, the CDR3 is TGTGCCAGCAGTGAGCAAAGCGGAGATACGCAGTATTTT. Protein: CASSEQSGDTQYF.

This sequence joins TRBV12-3 or TRBV12-4 and TRBJ2-3; a possible D gene is TRBD1 (6 bases). Trimming left V 4 bases short and J 8 bases short, with 19 bases between. This CDR3 comprises 15 residues. The CDR3 bases are TGTGCCAGCAGTTCCGGGGCCAGCGAGGGGGTTACGCAGTATTTT. This codes for CASSSGASEGVTQYF.

The genes are TRBV14 and TRBJ1-1; D uncertain. This CDR3 region has 14 residues. Germline CDR1 SGHDN, CDR2 FVKESK. Trimming pared 0 bases from V and 4 bases from J, leaving 9 bases between. The CDR3 DNA follows: TGTGCCAGCAGCCAAGAAGTTTTCAGCACTGAAGCTTTCTTT. It specifies CASSQEVFSTEAFF.

DNA for the CDR3: TGTGCCAGCAGTTACTCCCCTACGAGCGGGAGATTAAAGGAGCAGTTCTTC. Protein: CASSYSPTSGRLKEQFF. The rearrangement joins TRBV6-6 to TRBJ2-1; TRBD2 matches 8 bases. This CDR3 contains 17 residues. J was trimmed by 10 bases and V by 0 bases; bases with no gene match: 14. Looked up from germline, CDR1 is MNHNY and CDR2 is SVGAGI (reference sequence).

The chain is built from TRBV29-1 and TRBJ2-7; weak D call: TRBD2 (6 bases). The CDR3 consists of 15 residues. Germline V lookup: CDR1 SQVTM, CDR2 ANQGSEA. Deletions cut 1 base from V and 5 bases from J, with 18 bases between. The CDR3 nucleotides are TGCAGCGTTGAAGGGGGGGAAAGAGGGGTCCACGAGCAGTACTTC. It is translated as CSVEGGERGVHEQYF.

This clonotype was found once. The rearrangement links TRBV6-6 to TRBJ2-4; the D gene is possibly TRBD1 (6 bases). The ends were cut back, 5 bases at V and 0 bases at J, with 11 bases in the middle. This CDR3 spans 15 amino acids. In germline, CDR1 is MNHNY, CDR2 SVGAGI (reference sequence). CDR3 coding DNA: TGTGCCAGCAGTGGACAGTCCCTAGCCAAAAACATTCAGTACTTC. Translation: CASSGQSLAKNIQYF.

The sample holds a few counts of this clonotype. The chain recombines TRBV15 with TRBJ2-7; 7 bases map to TRBD1. This CDR3 is 13 amino acids long. The V segment lost 3 bases and the J segment 3 bases; nucleotides outside the gene matches: 2. The germline CDR1 and CDR2 sequences are LNHNV and YYDKDF (reference sequence). CDR3: CATSRDRFYEQYF. The CDR3, as DNA: TGTGCCACCAGCAGGGACAGGTTCTACGAGCAGTACTTC.

This clonotype was seen a few times. The V gene is TRBV7-2, the J gene TRBJ2-1, with D perhaps matching TRBD2 (5 bases). Germline V CDR1 and CDR2: SGHTA, FQGNSA. The CDR3 is 18 residues long. Between the trimmed V and J ends, which lost 3 bases and 7 bases, there was a span of 25 bases. DNA for the CDR3: TGTGCCAGCAGCTTCAGTGGAACGGCGGAGGTTTTTTGGAATGAGCAGTTCTTC. As protein: CASSFSGTAEVFWNEQFF.

This clonotype was seen more than once but under ten times. The chain is built from TRBV4-3 and TRBJ2-2, with 7 bases identical to TRBD2. This CDR3 has 15 residues. The V gene end was trimmed by 5 bases and the J gene end by 4 bases; junction bases not matched to a gene: 7. CDR1 LGHNA and CDR2 YSLEER come from the germline V gene. CDR3 sequence (DNA): TGCGCCAGCAGCGCCGCGGGGAGGGCCACCGGGGAGCTGTTTTTT. Its protein is CASSAAGRATGELFF.

The V and J genes are TRBV6-6 and TRBJ1-2; D might be TRBD1 (5 bases). The ends were cut back, 6 bases at V and 4 bases at J, with 12 bases in the middle. The CDR3 covers 13 residues. Germline CDR1 and CDR2: MNHNY and SVGAGI (reference sequence). The CDR3 region is CASRPTGTYGYTF. The CDR3 DNA follows: TGTGCCAGCAGGCCCACCGGGACCTATGGCTACACCTTC.